The rows below give T cell receptor beta chains drawn from one sample of a study of Ad26.COV2.S vaccination and SARS-CoV-2 variants. The protocol was immunoSEQ multiplex PCR, while the TCRdb copy is restricted to in-frame clones and leaves out a portion. The data hold a few hundred thousand clones, with 70% to 90% observed a single time. Sequenced here: peripheral blood, sampled in a trial of Ad26.COV2.S vaccine versus placebo. These receptors originate from a person aged 18-60 years who received the Ad26.COV2.S COVID-19 vaccine or a placebo. The CDR3 runs from the conserved cysteine through the conserved F or W. The D gene is left open where the match is weak. Rows may omit the clone size; those that give it use once, few, many or a size class.

TRBV28	NA	TRBJ2-7	once	TGTGCCAGCAGTTTATTGCAAGGGAAAGAGCAGTACTTC	CASSLLQGKEQYF
TRBV10-3	NA	TRBJ1-2	once	TGTGCCATCAGTGAGGGCCGTGCTCAGGGCTACACCTTC	CAISEGRAQGYTF
TRBV5-1	TRBD2	TRBJ2-1	NA	TGCGCCAGCAGCGCGGGCGGGGGGGCCTCCTCCTACAATGAGCAGTTCTTC	CASSAGGGASSYNEQFF
TRBV19	NA	TRBJ1-1	NA	TGTGCCAGTAGTATAGTTCGGGCGGGCAACACTGAAGCTTTCTTT	CASSIVRAGNTEAFF
TRBV28	NA	TRBJ2-3	NA	TGTGCCAGCTTCCGATCAGGGGTTATCACAGATACGCAGTATTTT	CASFRSGVITDTQYF
TRBV7-2	TRBD1	TRBJ2-3	NA	TGTGCCAGCAGCCGGAACCGGGACAGGCGCACAGATACGCAGTATTTT	CASSRNRDRRTDTQYF
TRBV12-3/TRBV12-4	NA	TRBJ1-1	NA	TGTGCCAGCAGTTTAGGGGGGAACACTGAAGCTTTCTTT	CASSLGGNTEAFF
TRBV2	NA	TRBJ2-2	NA	TGTGCCAGCAGTGAAGCAGAGACTAGGTACGCCACCGGGGAGCTGTTTTTT	CASSEAETRYATGELFF
TRBV2	NA	TRBJ1-2	NA	TGTGCCAGCAGTGCCAGAGACTATGGCTACACCTTC	CASSARDYGYTF
TRBV30	NA	TRBJ2-5	NA	TGTGCCTGGAGTGCACTCTTTCAAGAGACCCAGTACTTC	CAWSALFQETQYF
TRBV7-2	TRBD2	TRBJ2-5	NA	TGTGCCAGCAGCTTAAGTTGGCTAGCGGGGCGGGAGACCCAGTACTTC	CASSLSWLAGRETQYF
TRBV10-3	NA	TRBJ1-3	NA	TGTGCCATCAGTAACTACCGAACGGAGTCTGGAAACACCATATATTTT	CAISNYRTESGNTIYF
TRBV28	TRBD1	TRBJ2-2	few	TGTGCCAGCAGTTTGTTACAGGGGGCGAACACCGGGGAGCTGTTTTTT	CASSLLQGANTGELFF
TRBV7-3	NA	TRBJ2-2	once	TGTGCCAGCAGCCCGGTTAAGGGGGGCCGCACCGGGGAGCTGCTTTTT	CASSPVKGGRTGELLF
TRBV10-3	NA	TRBJ1-6	NA	TGTGCCACCAGAGGCCGAGCCGATAATTCACCCCTCCACTTT	CATRGRADNSPLHF
TRBV4-1	TRBD1	TRBJ2-3	NA	TGCGCCAGCAGCCAAGATATGGGACAGGGCACAGATACGCAGTATTTT	CASSQDMGQGTDTQYF
TRBV2	TRBD1	TRBJ1-2	NA	TGTGCCAGCAGTGGGTCGAGACAGGGACCCCCAAAAAAATATGGCTACACCTTC	CASSGSRQGPPKKYGYTF
TRBV27	TRBD1	TRBJ1-5	once	TGTGCCAGCAGTCCCCAAGGACAGGGTGAAGGTCAGCCCCAGCATTTT	CASSPQGQGEGQPQHF
TRBV4-1	NA	TRBJ1-1	NA	TGCGCCAGCAGCCTAAAGACAATCCTGAACACTGAAGCTTTCTTT	CASSLKTILNTEAFF
TRBV11-1	NA	TRBJ1-1	once	TGTGCCAGCAGCTTACACGACAGTAACACTGAAGCTTTCTTT	CASSLHDSNTEAFF
TRBV15	TRBD1	TRBJ1-6	NA	TGTGCCACCAGCGGGGACAGGTATAATTCACCCCTCCACTTT	CATSGDRYNSPLHF
TRBV5-1	NA	TRBJ1-3	NA	TGCGCCAGCAGCAGGGACACCGCCTCTGGAAACACCATATATTTT	CASSRDTASGNTIYF